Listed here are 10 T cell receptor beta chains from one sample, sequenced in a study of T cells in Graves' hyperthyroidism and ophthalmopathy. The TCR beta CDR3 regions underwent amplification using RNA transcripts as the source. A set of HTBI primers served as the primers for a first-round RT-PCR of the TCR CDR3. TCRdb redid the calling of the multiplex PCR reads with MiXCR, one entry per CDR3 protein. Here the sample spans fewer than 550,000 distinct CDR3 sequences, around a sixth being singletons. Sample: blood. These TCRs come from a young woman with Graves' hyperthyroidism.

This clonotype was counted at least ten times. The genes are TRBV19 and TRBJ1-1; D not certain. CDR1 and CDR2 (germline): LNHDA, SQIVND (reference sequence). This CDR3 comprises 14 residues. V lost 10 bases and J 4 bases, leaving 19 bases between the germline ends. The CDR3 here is CATSRSTPGTEAFF. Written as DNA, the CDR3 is TGTGCCACGTCCCGATCCACTCCCGGCACTGAAGCTTTCTTT. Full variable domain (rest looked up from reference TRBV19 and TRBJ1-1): DGGITQSPKYLFRKEGQNVTLSCEQNLNHDAMYWYRQDPGQGLRLIYYSQIVNDFQKGDIAEGYSVSREKKESFPLTVTSAQKNPTAFYLCATSRSTPGTEAFFGQGTRLTVV.

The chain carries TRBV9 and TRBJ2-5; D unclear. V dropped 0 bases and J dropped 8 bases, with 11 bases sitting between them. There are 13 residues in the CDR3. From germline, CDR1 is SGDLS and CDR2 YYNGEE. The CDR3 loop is CASSVGLGSTQYF. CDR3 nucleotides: TGTGCCAGCAGCGTAGGCTTAGGGTCAACCCAGTACTTC.

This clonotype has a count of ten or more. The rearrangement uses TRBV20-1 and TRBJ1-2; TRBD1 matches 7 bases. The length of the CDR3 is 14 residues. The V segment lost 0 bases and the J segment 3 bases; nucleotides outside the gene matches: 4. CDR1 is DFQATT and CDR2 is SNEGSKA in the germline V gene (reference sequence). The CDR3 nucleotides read TGCAGTGCTAGAGACGGGGACAGCCACTATGGCTACACCTTC. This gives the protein CSARDGDSHYGYTF.

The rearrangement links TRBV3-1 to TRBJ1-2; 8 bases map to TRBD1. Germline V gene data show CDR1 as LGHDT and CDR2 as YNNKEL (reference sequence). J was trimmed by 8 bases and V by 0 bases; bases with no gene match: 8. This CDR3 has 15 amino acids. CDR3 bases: TGTGCCAGCAGCCAAGATTGGGGACAGGCCGGGGGCTACACCTTC. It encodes CASSQDWGQAGGYTF. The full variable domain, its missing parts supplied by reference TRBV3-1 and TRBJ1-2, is DTAVSQTPKYLVTQMGNDKSIKCEQNLGHDTMYWYKQDSKKFLKIMFSYNNKELIINETVPNRFSPKSPDKAHLNLHINSLELGDSAVYFCASSQDWGQAGGYTFGSGTRLTVV.

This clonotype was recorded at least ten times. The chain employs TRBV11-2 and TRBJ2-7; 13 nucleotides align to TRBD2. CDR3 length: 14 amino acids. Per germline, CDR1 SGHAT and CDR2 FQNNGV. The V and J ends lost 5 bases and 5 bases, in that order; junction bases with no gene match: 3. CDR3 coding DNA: TGTGCCAGCAGCAAACTAGCGGGGGGGCACGAGCAGTACTTC. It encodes CASSKLAGGHEQYF.

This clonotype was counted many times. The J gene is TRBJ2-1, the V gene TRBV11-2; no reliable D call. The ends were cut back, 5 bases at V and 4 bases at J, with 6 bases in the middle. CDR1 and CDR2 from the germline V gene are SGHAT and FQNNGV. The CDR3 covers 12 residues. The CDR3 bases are TGTGCCAGCAGCCCGAGTTACAATGAGCAGTTCTTC. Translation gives CASSPSYNEQFF.

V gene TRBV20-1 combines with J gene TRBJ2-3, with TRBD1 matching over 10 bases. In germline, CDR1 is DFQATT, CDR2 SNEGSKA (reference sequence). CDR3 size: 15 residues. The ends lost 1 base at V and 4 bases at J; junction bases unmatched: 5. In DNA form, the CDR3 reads TGCAGTGCTAGAGGTCTGGGACAGGGGCCAGATACGCAGTATTTT. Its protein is CSARGLGQGPDTQYF.

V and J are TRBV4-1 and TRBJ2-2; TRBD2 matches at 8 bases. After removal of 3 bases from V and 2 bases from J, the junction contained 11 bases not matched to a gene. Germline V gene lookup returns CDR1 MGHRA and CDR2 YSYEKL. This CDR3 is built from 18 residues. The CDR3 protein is CASSHPRDSGVNTGELFF. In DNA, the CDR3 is TGCGCCAGCAGCCACCCACGGGATAGCGGGGTTAACACCGGGGAGCTGTTTTTT.

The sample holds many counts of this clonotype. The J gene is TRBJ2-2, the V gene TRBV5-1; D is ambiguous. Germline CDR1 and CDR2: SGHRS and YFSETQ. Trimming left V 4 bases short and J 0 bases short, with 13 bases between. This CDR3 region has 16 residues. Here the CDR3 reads CASSISVGPNTGELFF. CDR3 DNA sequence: TGCGCCAGCAGCATATCGGTAGGCCCGAACACCGGGGAGCTGTTTTTT.

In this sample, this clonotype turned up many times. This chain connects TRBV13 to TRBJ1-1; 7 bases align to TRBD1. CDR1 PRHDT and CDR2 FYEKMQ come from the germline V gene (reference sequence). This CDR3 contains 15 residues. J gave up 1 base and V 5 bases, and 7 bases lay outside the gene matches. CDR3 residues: CASSEKGQRNTEAFF. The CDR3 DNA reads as TGTGCCAGCAGCGAAAAGGGACAGAGGAACACTGAAGCTTTCTTT.